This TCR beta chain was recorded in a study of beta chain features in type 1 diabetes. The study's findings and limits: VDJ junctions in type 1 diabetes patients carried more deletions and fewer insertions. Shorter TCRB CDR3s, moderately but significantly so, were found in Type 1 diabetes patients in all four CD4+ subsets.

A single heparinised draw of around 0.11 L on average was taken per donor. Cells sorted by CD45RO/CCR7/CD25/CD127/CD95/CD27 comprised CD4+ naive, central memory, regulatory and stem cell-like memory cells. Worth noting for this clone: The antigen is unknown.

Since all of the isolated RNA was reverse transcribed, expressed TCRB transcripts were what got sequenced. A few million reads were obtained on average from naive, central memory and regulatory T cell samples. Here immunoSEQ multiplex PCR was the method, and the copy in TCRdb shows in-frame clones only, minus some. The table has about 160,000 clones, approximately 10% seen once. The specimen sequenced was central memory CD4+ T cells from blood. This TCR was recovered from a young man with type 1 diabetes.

The CDR3: CASSPERGPNEKLFF. CDR3 nucleotide sequence: TGTGCCAGCAGCCCGGAGCGGGGGCCTAATGAAAAACTGTTTTTT. The V call is TRBV7-2, the J call TRBJ1-4; a possible D gene is TRBD1 (6 bases). Germline CDR1 reads SGHTA; CDR2 reads FQGNSA. The CDR3 totals 15 residues. With 5 bases removed from V and 3 bases from J, the gap between germline ends came to 13 bases. Looking up the rest from reference TRBV7-2 and TRBJ1-4 gives the full variable domain: GAGVSQSPSNKVTEKGKDVELRCDPISGHTALYWYRQSLGQGLEFLIYFQGNSAPDKSGLPSDRFSAERTGGSVSTLTIQRTQQEDSAVYLCASSPERGPNEKLFFGSGTQLSVL.